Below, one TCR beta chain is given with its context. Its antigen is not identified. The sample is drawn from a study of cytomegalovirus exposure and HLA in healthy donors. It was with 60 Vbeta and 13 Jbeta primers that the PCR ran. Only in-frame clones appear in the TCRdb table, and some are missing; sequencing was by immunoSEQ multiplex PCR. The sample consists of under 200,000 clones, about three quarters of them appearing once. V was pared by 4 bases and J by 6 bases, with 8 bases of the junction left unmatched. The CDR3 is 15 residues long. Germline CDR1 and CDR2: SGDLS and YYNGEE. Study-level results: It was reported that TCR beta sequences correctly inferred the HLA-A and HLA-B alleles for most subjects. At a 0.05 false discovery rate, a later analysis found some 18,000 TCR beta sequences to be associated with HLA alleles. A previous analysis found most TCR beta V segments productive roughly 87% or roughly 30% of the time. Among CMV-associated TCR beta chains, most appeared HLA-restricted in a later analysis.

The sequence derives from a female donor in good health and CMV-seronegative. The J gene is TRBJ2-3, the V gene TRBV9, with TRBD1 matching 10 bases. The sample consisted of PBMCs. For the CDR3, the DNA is TGTGCCAGCAGCAGACAGGGGGCTGAGGCGGATACGCAGTATTTT. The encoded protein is CASSRQGAEADTQYF.